This T cell receptor (beta chain) comes out of a study of shared clonotypes between healthy human individuals. The protocol was immunoSEQ multiplex PCR, while the TCRdb copy is restricted to in-frame clones and leaves out a portion. Found here are some 1,600,000 clones, around 98% of them singletons; the top ten hold about 0.45%. This CDR3 region has 14 residues. V lost 5 bases, J lost 6 bases, and 16 bases lay in between. Germline values: CDR1 MGHRA, CDR2 YSYEKL. The origin of this receptor is a man under 40 in good health. This chain connects TRBV4-1 to TRBJ1-1; no clear D gene. The material sequenced was naive CD4+ T cells sorted from blood. Subset noted: CD45RA+ positively selected. CDR3 in amino acids: CASSISLFGSEAFF. For the CDR3, the DNA is TGCGCCAGCAGCATCTCTCTGTTTGGCTCTGAAGCTTTCTTT.